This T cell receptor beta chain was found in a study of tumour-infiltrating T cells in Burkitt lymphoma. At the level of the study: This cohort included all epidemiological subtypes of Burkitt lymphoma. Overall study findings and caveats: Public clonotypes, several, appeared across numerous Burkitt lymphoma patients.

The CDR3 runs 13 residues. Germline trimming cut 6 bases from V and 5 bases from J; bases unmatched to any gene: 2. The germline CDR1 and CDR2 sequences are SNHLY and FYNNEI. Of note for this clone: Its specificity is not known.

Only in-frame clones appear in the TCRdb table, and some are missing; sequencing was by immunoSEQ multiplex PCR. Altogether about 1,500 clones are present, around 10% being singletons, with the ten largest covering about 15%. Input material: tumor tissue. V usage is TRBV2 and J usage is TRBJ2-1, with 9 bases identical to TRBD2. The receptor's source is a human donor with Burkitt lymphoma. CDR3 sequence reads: CASRPSGDNEQFF. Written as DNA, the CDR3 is TGTGCCAGCAGGCCTAGCGGGGACAATGAGCAGTTCTTC.